This TCR beta chain derives from a study of blood T cell repertoires in COVID-19. Study background: The samples span acute and convalescent COVID-19 from the United States, Italy and Spain.

Profiling relied on immunoSEQ multiplex PCR, and the TCRdb table lists in-frame clones only, not all of them. The sample consists of approximately 90,000 clones, 75% to 85% of them appearing once. Germline CDR1 reads MNHEY; CDR2 reads SMNVEV (reference sequence). This CDR3 spans 15 amino acids. V lost 3 bases, J lost 5 bases, and 16 bases lay in between. The chain joins TRBV27 to TRBJ2-5, with a possible D match to TRBD1 (5 bases). Specimen: peripheral blood. The receptor was isolated from a woman aged 80 or over with acute or convalescent COVID-19. CDR3: CASSFQGPRLETQYF. The CDR3 nucleotides read TGTGCCAGCAGTTTCCAGGGTCCGCGGTTGGAGACCCAGTACTTC.